The clone carrying this T cell receptor (beta chain) occurred a few times. A read error may account for a junction end that differs from germline. Original methodology: Amplification from reference gene primers served as the basis for estimated nucleated cell counts. The assay was immunoSEQ multiplex PCR, and TCRdb's table has in-frame clones only and misses some. V and J calls and clone size come straight from that table; D and trimming were deduced from the DNA. The profile shows some 20,000 clones, about 88% of them singletons. This record belongs to a study of blood T cell repertoires in COVID-19. Study background: Samples representing acute and convalescent COVID-19 were sourced from the United States, Italy and Spain. Nucleic acid was either cDNA or gDNA, and it came from T cells, B-cell-depleted T cells, or PBMCs.

The CDR3 sequence is 15 residues long. Looked up from germline, CDR1 is MNHEY and CDR2 is SVGAGI. The rearrangement links TRBV6-5 to TRBJ2-1, with D possibly being TRBD2 (6 bases). The sequence derives from a human donor in a cohort sampled during active COVID-19. Source material: peripheral blood. As DNA, the CDR3 is TGCGCCGCCCAGGAGGGCCTGGGCTCCTACAATGAGCAGTTCTTC. Its translation: CAAQEGLGSYNEQFF.